Below are 30 T cell receptor beta chains sequenced from a single sample in a study of cytomegalovirus exposure and HLA in healthy donors. PCR amplification relied on 60 Vbeta primers (plus 13 Jbeta primers). This table comes from immunoSEQ multiplex PCR, and its TCRdb copy is limited to in-frame clones, with some not included. The repertoire holds 150,000 to 200,000 clones, about 64% seen once, with approximately 1.5% in the top ten. Specimen: PBMCs. The receptors derive from a man aged 45 to 65 in good health and CMV-seronegative.

The rearrangement uses TRBV5-1 and TRBJ2-7; a weak D match, TRBD2 (6 bases). Trimming stripped 4 bases from V and 7 bases from J, with 15 bases between. Germline V gene data show CDR1 as SGHRS and CDR2 as YFSETQ. CDR3 size: 13 residues. The CDR3: CASSPDPGGEQYF. The CDR3 DNA sequence: TGCGCCAGCAGCCCGGACCCTGGAGGGGAGCAGTACTTC. Variable domain in full (rest from reference TRBV5-1 and TRBJ2-7): KAGVTQTPRYLIKTRGQQVTLSCSPISGHRSVSWYQQTPGQGLQFLFEYFSETQRNKGNFPGRFSGRQFSNSRSEMNVSTLELGDSALYLCASSPDPGGEQYFGPGTRLTVT.

This clone was found a few times. The chain couples TRBV28 to TRBJ1-5, with D maybe TRBD1 (6 bases). Trimming shortened V by 7 bases and J by 4 bases, and 8 bases separated the two germline ends. The CDR3 covers 12 residues. Germline values: CDR1 MDHEN, CDR2 SYDVKM. CDR3 sequence reads: CASTTGNQPQHF. The CDR3 DNA reads as TGTGCCAGCACTACAGGGAATCAGCCCCAGCATTTT.

The V and J genes are TRBV2 and TRBJ2-3; TRBD1 aligns across 9 bases. The V and J ends lost 6 bases and 0 bases, in that order; junction bases with no gene match: 4. The CDR3 loop spans 15 amino acids. CDR1 and CDR2 (germline): SNHLY, FYNNEI. The CDR3 DNA reads TGTGCCAGCAGGGACAGGGGATTTAGCACAGATACGCAGTATTTT. Protein: CASRDRGFSTDTQYF.

The chain is built from TRBV23-1 and TRBJ2-3, with 8 positions matching TRBD1. TRBV23-1 is known as an ORF, though its function is uncertain. The CDR3 runs 14 residues. Germline trimming cut 8 bases from V and 0 bases from J; bases unmatched to any gene: 4. CDR3 in amino acids: CASFGTGSTDTQYF. CDR3 sequence (DNA): TGCGCCAGCTTCGGGACAGGTAGCACAGATACGCAGTATTTT.

The genes are TRBV2 and TRBJ2-7; 9 positions agree with TRBD1. The germline CDR1 and CDR2 sequences are SNHLY and FYNNEI. The V and J ends lost 4 bases and 6 bases, in that order; junction bases with no gene match: 10. This CDR3 is built from 15 residues. The CDR3 is CASSVVGQGSVEQYF. CDR3 DNA: TGTGCCAGCAGTGTGGTAGGACAGGGGTCGGTCGAGCAGTACTTC.

The V call is TRBV27, the J call TRBJ1-6; 7 positions agree with TRBD1. This CDR3 is 18 amino acids long. From germline, CDR1 is MNHEY and CDR2 SMNVEV (reference sequence). V dropped 1 base and J dropped 0; count of bases not matched to a gene: 6. DNA for the CDR3: TGTGCCAGCAGTTTATTAGGGGGCCTTAGCTCCTATAATTCACCCCTCCACTTT. As protein: CASSLLGGLSSYNSPLHF.

The chain joins TRBV11-2 to TRBJ2-1; 7 nucleotides match TRBD1. The V gene end was trimmed by 4 bases and the J gene end by 5 bases; junction bases not matched to a gene: 5. Per the germline V gene, CDR1 is SGHAT and CDR2 is FQNNGV. CDR3 length equals 14 residues. The CDR3 reads CASSSRTGNNEQFF. The CDR3 region has the DNA TGTGCCAGCAGCTCAAGGACAGGTAACAATGAGCAGTTCTTC.

This chain uses TRBV7-9 with TRBJ2-3, with a tentative D call TRBD1 (6 bases). V lost 5 bases to trimming and J lost 2 bases, with 14 bases between them. Germline V gene data show CDR1 as SEHNR and CDR2 as FQNEAQ (reference sequence). The CDR3 runs to 15 residues. This chain's CDR3 is CASSPWTASTDTQYF. DNA for the CDR3: TGTGCCAGCAGCCCATGGACAGCGTCCACAGATACGCAGTATTTT.

This clone occurred once. This chain connects TRBV6-1 to TRBJ2-7; 7 bases fit TRBD1. CDR3 length: 13 residues. Looked up from germline, CDR1 is MNHNS and CDR2 is SASEGT. V gave up 1 base and J gave up 4 bases; unmatched junction bases: 1. The CDR3, as DNA: TGTGCCAGCAGTGAAGAACAGGGGTACGAGCAGTACTTC. Protein: CASSEEQGYEQYF.

The chain is built from TRBV4-3 and TRBJ2-1, with 12 positions matching TRBD2. Trimming took 2 bases from V and 7 from J; bases not matched to a gene: 6. Germline lookup yields CDR1 LGHNA and CDR2 YSLEER. CDR3 length: 16 amino acids. CDR3 in amino acids: CASSQSLAGGQNEQFF. CDR3 DNA: TGCGCCAGCAGCCAAAGCCTAGCGGGGGGGCAAAATGAGCAGTTCTTC.

CDR3 nucleotides: TGTGCCACCAGCAGAGACAGACAGGGGAGGAACGAGCAGTACTTC. This codes for CATSRDRQGRNEQYF. The chain links TRBV15 to TRBJ2-7; 8 positions agree with TRBD1. V shed 0 bases, J shed 5 bases, and the junction held 6 bases outside the gene matches. This CDR3 has 15 residues. The germline V gene has CDR1 LNHNV and CDR2 YYDKDF (reference sequence).

The genes are TRBV9 and TRBJ2-1, with 8 nucleotides matching TRBD2. The CDR3 is 15 amino acids. CDR1 is SGDLS and CDR2 is YYNGEE in the germline V gene. Trimming cost V 8 bases and J 2 bases; bases outside gene matches: 9. In DNA form, the CDR3 reads TGTGCCAGTCGGCCGGGGCGGGGGGCCTACAATGAGCAGTTCTTC. Encoded protein: CASRPGRGAYNEQFF. The whole variable domain, filled in from reference TRBV9 and TRBJ2-1, reads DSGVTQTPKHLITATGQRVTLRCSPRSGDLSVYWYQQSLDQGLQFLIQYYNGEERAKGNILERFSAQQFPDLHSELNLSSLELGDSALYFCASRPGRGAYNEQFFGPGTRLTVL.

The V gene is TRBV6-5, the J gene TRBJ1-6; 7 nucleotides agree with TRBD1. After removal of 5 bases from V and 9 bases from J, the junction contained 7 bases not matched to a gene. The CDR3 spans 14 residues. Germline CDR1 MNHEY, CDR2 SVGAGI. The CDR3 sequence is CASSGGGETSPLHF. CDR3 DNA sequence: TGTGCCAGCAGTGGAGGGGGCGAAACTTCACCCCTCCACTTT.

J is TRBJ1-6 and V is TRBV6-1; perhaps TRBD1 as D (6 bases). This CDR3 contains 15 residues. V gave up 1 base and J gave up 5 bases, with 9 bases separating them. Germline V CDR1 and CDR2: MNHNS, SASEGT. The CDR3 DNA is TGTGCCAGCAGTGAAGGACAGGTTAATAATTCACCCCTCCACTTT. Translating it yields CASSEGQVNNSPLHF.

This clone came up a few times. The rearrangement links TRBV4-2 to TRBJ1-5, with TRBD1 matching over 9 bases. The V gene end was trimmed by 4 bases and the J gene end by 5 bases; junction bases not matched to a gene: 3. The CDR3 has 14 amino acids. In germline, CDR1 is LGHNA, CDR2 YNFKEQ. This CDR3 is CASSPDRGDQPQHF. The CDR3 DNA reads TGTGCCAGCAGCCCGGACAGGGGAGATCAGCCCCAGCATTTT.

In its sample, this clone was seen a few times. The chain recombines TRBV5-1 with TRBJ2-2; TRBD1 aligns across 8 bases. The trim removed 0 bases at V and 3 bases at J, leaving 4 bases unmatched. The CDR3 contains 16 residues. Germline values: CDR1 SGHRS, CDR2 YFSETQ. DNA for the CDR3: TGCGCCAGCAGCTTGGGACAGGGGCAGGACACCGGGGAGCTGTTTTTT. It specifies CASSLGQGQDTGELFF. Variable domain in full (rest from reference TRBV5-1 and TRBJ2-2): KAGVTQTPRYLIKTRGQQVTLSCSPISGHRSVSWYQQTPGQGLQFLFEYFSETQRNKGNFPGRFSGRQFSNSRSEMNVSTLELGDSALYLCASSLGQGQDTGELFFGEGSRLTVL.

The rearrangement uses TRBV6-6 and TRBJ2-3, with TRBD1 identical over 8 bases. Trimming cost V 5 bases and J 0 bases; bases outside gene matches: 7. CDR1 is MNHNY, CDR2 SVGAGI, per germline (reference sequence). CDR3 size: 16 residues. The DNA for the CDR3 is TGTGCCAGCAGTCCAGGGACAGGATGGAGCACAGATACGCAGTATTTT. Residues: CASSPGTGWSTDTQYF.

The V gene is TRBV6-4, the J gene TRBJ2-1, with 7 bases aligning to TRBD1. This CDR3 spans 19 amino acids. Germline V gives CDR1 MRHNA, CDR2 SNTAGT. V lost 6 bases, J lost 5 bases, and 22 bases stayed unmatched. The CDR3 DNA reads as TGTGCCAGCAGCATAAAAGGACAGGAGATGTCAAACACTAACAATGAGCAGTTCTTC. This encodes CASSIKGQEMSNTNNEQFF.

V usage is TRBV7-2 and J usage is TRBJ1-1; possibly TRBD1 for D (5 bases). Germline loops: CDR1 SGHTA, CDR2 FQGNSA. The CDR3 is made up of 13 amino acids. Trimming shortened V by 2 bases and J by 4 bases, and 8 bases separated the two germline ends. The CDR3 DNA follows: TGTGCCAGCAGCTTAAGGAGGGGCACTGAAGCTTTCTTT. Protein product: CASSLRRGTEAFF.

The rearrangement links TRBV28 to TRBJ1-2; D possibly corresponds to TRBD1 (5 bases). In germline, CDR1 is MDHEN, CDR2 SYDVKM. V was clipped by 5 bases and J by 2 bases, with 15 bases between them. The CDR3 is 15 residues long. The CDR3 DNA reads as TGTGCCAGCAGTGCCCCACAGGAAGGGAACTATGGCTACACCTTC. Residues: CASSAPQEGNYGYTF.

The genes are TRBV9 and TRBJ1-4; D gene uncertain. CDR3 length equals 14 residues. The germline V gene encodes CDR1 SGDLS and CDR2 YYNGEE. The V end was cut by 0 bases, the J end by 3 bases, with 6 bases between. In DNA form, the CDR3 reads TGTGCCAGCAGCGTAGGAGGAGCTAATGAAAAACTGTTTTTT. This codes for CASSVGGANEKLFF.

V gene TRBV27 combines with J gene TRBJ1-4; 9 bases are a match to TRBD1. The CDR3 has 15 amino acids. V dropped 5 bases and J dropped 7; count of bases not matched to a gene: 8. Germline V gives CDR1 MNHEY, CDR2 SMNVEV (reference sequence). The CDR3 DNA reads as TGTGCCAGCAGTCCTCGAGACAGGGGGACTGAAAAACTGTTTTTT. Translating it yields CASSPRDRGTEKLFF.

This chain joins TRBV28 and TRBJ1-4; D is perhaps TRBD1 (6 bases). V lost 10 bases, J lost 4 bases, and 13 bases lay in between. This CDR3 region has 13 residues. Per the germline V gene, CDR1 is MDHEN and CDR2 is SYDVKM. Here the CDR3 reads CATLDSNNEKLFF. DNA of the CDR3: TGTGCCACCTTGGACAGTAATAATGAAAAACTGTTTTTT.

The sample holds one count of this clone. CDR3 DNA: TGTGCCATCAGTGAGTCGCAGCGAGGCACAGATACGCAGTATTTT. It translates to CAISESQRGTDTQYF. V gene TRBV10-3 combines with J gene TRBJ2-3; no clear D gene. The CDR3 extends over 15 amino acids. Germline V gene data show CDR1 as ENHRY and CDR2 as SYGVKD. V was cut by 0 bases and J by 1 base, with 8 bases left in between.

Regarding this clone: The junction departs from the called germline gene at one end, perhaps through a read error. V and J are TRBV6-6 and TRBJ2-7, with 7 bases fitting TRBD1. Germline CDR1 MNHNY, CDR2 SVGAGI (reference sequence). This CDR3 has 12 residues. The CDR3: CASSPDREPPVF. The DNA of the CDR3 is TGTGCCAGCAGCCCAGACAGGGAGCCCCCCGTATTC.

This clone was detected only a few times. The chain links TRBV13 to TRBJ1-2, with no clear D. Germline V CDR1 and CDR2: PRHDT, FYEKMQ (reference sequence). V was cut by 0 bases and J by 2 bases, with 10 bases left in between. This CDR3 is built from 15 residues. CDR3 loop: CASSLGQSRNYGYTF. The CDR3, as DNA: TGTGCCAGCAGCTTAGGCCAAAGCAGGAACTATGGCTACACCTTC.

This clone was recorded a few times. The V and J genes are TRBV6-1 and TRBJ1-5, with D perhaps TRBD1 (5 bases). Trimming left V 4 bases short and J 3 bases short, with 10 bases between. Germline V gene lookup returns CDR1 MNHNS and CDR2 SASEGT. The CDR3 runs to 14 residues. In DNA form, the CDR3 reads TGTGCCAGCAGTGGAAAAGGGGTCAATCAGCCCCAGCATTTT. Translation: CASSGKGVNQPQHF.

This clone has a single count. The chain has TRBV5-5 and TRBJ1-2; 9 nucleotides align to TRBD1. Trimming removed 4 bases from V and 7 bases from J; junction bases left unmatched: 8. Germline V lookup: CDR1 SGHKS, CDR2 YYEKEE (reference sequence). The CDR3 has 14 residues. CDR3 residues: CASSNSGQGFGYTF. The CDR3 DNA reads as TGTGCCAGCAGCAACTCGGGACAGGGTTTTGGCTACACCTTC.

This clone was detected a few times. The chain uses TRBV21-1 and TRBJ2-5; the table's D call, TRBD2, was not checked against the DNA. TRBV21-1 is described as a pseudogene. The CDR3 runs to 10 residues. The CDR3: CASIEETQYF. The CDR3 nucleotides read TGTGCCAGCATAGAAGAGACCCAGTACTTC.

The V call is TRBV28, the J call TRBJ2-5, with D maybe TRBD2 (6 bases). CDR1 and CDR2 (germline): MDHEN, SYDVKM. The V gene lost 6 bases and the J gene lost 2 bases, with 19 bases spanning the gap. The CDR3 length is 16 residues. As DNA, the CDR3 is TGTGCCAGCAGCCATCATGACAGCGGGTTACAAGAGACCCAGTACTTC. This encodes CASSHHDSGLQETQYF.